These 20 T cell receptor beta chains came from one sample sequenced in a study of neoadjuvant anti-PD-1 for oral cavity cancer. The data were produced by immunoSEQ multiplex PCR, yet TCRdb's version contains in-frame clones alone and is incomplete. In the table there are some 4,600 clones, nearly 60% of which are singletons. Sequences were derived from tumor tissue, sampled before nivolumab (anti-PD-1) treatment. These receptors all come from a person between 35 and 79 years old with oral cavity squamous cell carcinoma.

CDR3 sequence (DNA): TGCGCCAGCAGCTTAGGGTCGACAGCGAGCTCCTACGAGCAGTACTTC. It is translated as CASSLGSTASSYEQYF. The rearrangement links TRBV5-1 to TRBJ2-7; weak D call: TRBD1 (5 bases). CDR3 length: 16 amino acids. Germline assignment: CDR1 SGHRS and CDR2 YFSETQ. The V and J ends lost 2 bases and 0 bases respectively, with 15 bases between them.

The chain uses TRBV27 and TRBJ1-1, with D perhaps TRBD1 (6 bases). Trimming cost V 8 bases and J 1 base, with 14 bases left between them. Germline CDR1 and CDR2: MNHEY and SMNVEV (reference sequence). The CDR3 loop spans 14 amino acids. CDR3 residues: CASRQRQENTEAFF. CDR3 nucleotide sequence: TGTGCCAGCCGACAAAGACAGGAGAACACTGAAGCTTTCTTT.

The chain recombines TRBV13 with TRBJ2-7; 7 bases are a match to TRBD2. Germline V gene lookup returns CDR1 PRHDT and CDR2 FYEKMQ (reference sequence). The length of the CDR3 is 13 residues. V lost 3 bases, J lost 3 bases, and 2 bases stayed unmatched. CDR3 bases: TGTGCCAGCAGCTTGACTAGCAGCTACGAGCAGTACTTC. Translated: CASSLTSSYEQYF.

The J gene is TRBJ2-7, the V gene TRBV7-9; 12 nucleotides align to TRBD1. Germline V gives CDR1 SEHNR, CDR2 FQNEAQ (reference sequence). V was pared by 3 bases and J by 6 bases, with 6 bases of the junction left unmatched. CDR3 length equals 15 residues. The CDR3 region is CASSLGQGARGEQYF. CDR3 sequence (DNA): TGTGCCAGCAGCTTGGGACAGGGGGCGCGTGGCGAGCAGTACTTC.

The chain links TRBV5-1 to TRBJ2-1; the D gene is possibly TRBD2 (6 bases). Germline CDR1 SGHRS, CDR2 YFSETQ. V gave up 4 bases and J gave up 7 bases, with 15 bases separating them. The length of the CDR3 is 14 residues. As DNA, the CDR3 is TGCGCCAGCAGCCTCCAGACTAGTTCGAATGAGCAGTTCTTC. Its protein is CASSLQTSSNEQFF. The full variable domain, with the rest looked up from reference TRBV5-1 and TRBJ2-1, is KAGVTQTPRYLIKTRGQQVTLSCSPISGHRSVSWYQQTPGQGLQFLFEYFSETQRNKGNFPGRFSGRQFSNSRSEMNVSTLELGDSALYLCASSLQTSSNEQFFGPGTRLTVL.

This clone was detected only a few times. The chain combines TRBV9 with TRBJ1-4, with TRBD1 matching over 7 bases. The CDR3 totals 15 residues. Trimming cost V 4 bases and J 4 bases; bases outside gene matches: 7. Germline CDR1 reads SGDLS; CDR2 reads YYNGEE. CDR3 sequence reads: CASSLSTGINEKLFF. CDR3 coding DNA: TGTGCCAGCAGCCTATCGACAGGGATTAATGAAAAACTGTTTTTT.

The gene calls are TRBV29-1 and TRBJ2-5; 7 bases fit TRBD1. Germline-derived CDR1 and CDR2 are SQVTM and ANQGSEA. The CDR3 runs 13 residues. The V segment lost 4 bases and the J segment 2 bases; nucleotides outside the gene matches: 4. CDR3 loop: CSVVGQIQETQYF. CDR3 coding DNA: TGCAGCGTTGTGGGACAGATACAAGAGACCCAGTACTTC.

The V and J genes are TRBV6-4 and TRBJ1-2; D remains unclear. The ends were cut back, 2 bases at V and 6 bases at J, with 1 base in the middle. This CDR3 contains 10 residues. Germline V gene data show CDR1 as MRHNA and CDR2 as SNTAGT. The CDR3 DNA follows: TGTGCCAGCAGTGACGATGGCTACACCTTC. Its protein product is CASSDDGYTF.

This chain uses TRBV5-1 with TRBJ2-7; 9 nucleotides match TRBD1. There are 13 residues in the CDR3. V shed 6 bases and J 2 bases; nucleotides not matched to a gene: 3. CDR1 SGHRS and CDR2 YFSETQ come from the germline V gene. The CDR3 nucleotides are TGCGCCAGCACCGGGACAGGGACCTACGAGCAGTACTTC. The encoded protein is CASTGTGTYEQYF.

V is TRBV21-1 and J is TRBJ1-4; TRBD1 reflects the table's D call only, with no check against the DNA. TRBV21-1 is reported as a pseudogene. The CDR3 runs to 16 residues. CDR3 in amino acids: CASPDPIPRVNEKLFF. The CDR3 DNA follows: TGTGCCAGCCCTGACCCCATCCCCAGGGTTAATGAAAAACTGTTTTTT.

CDR3 DNA: TGTGCCAGCAGCACGTCGGGACGCCATAATGAAAAACTGTTTTTT. Protein sequence: CASSTSGRHNEKLFF. The chain uses TRBV9 and TRBJ1-4; D possibly corresponds to TRBD1 (5 bases). The V end lost 4 bases, the J end lost 4 bases, and 14 bases lay between the germline ends. The germline V gene has CDR1 SGDLS and CDR2 YYNGEE. The CDR3 length is 15 residues.

This clone showed up just a few times. V gene TRBV6-5 combines with J gene TRBJ1-2; D is undetermined. With 2 bases removed from V and 4 bases from J, the gap between germline ends came to 8 bases. The CDR3 has 13 residues. Germline-derived CDR1 and CDR2 are MNHEY and SVGAGI. CDR3 region: CASSYGAIYGYTF. In DNA, the CDR3 is TGTGCCAGCAGTTACGGCGCGATCTATGGCTACACCTTC.

The chain joins TRBV7-9 to TRBJ1-2, with D possibly matching TRBD1 (5 bases). The CDR3 runs 13 residues. With 5 bases removed from V and 6 bases from J, the gap between germline ends came to 13 bases. The germline V gene encodes CDR1 SEHNR and CDR2 FQNEAQ (reference sequence). The CDR3 DNA is TGTGCCAGCAGCCACCGGGACCAGGATGGCTACACCTTC. Amino acid sequence: CASSHRDQDGYTF.

This clone rates as large. The gene calls are TRBV4-1 and TRBJ2-7; D is possibly TRBD2 (5 bases). The V and J ends lost 1 base and 6 bases respectively, with 10 bases between them. There are 13 residues in the CDR3. CDR1 and CDR2 (germline): MGHRA, YSYEKL. CDR3 in amino acids: CASSQAGTVEQYF. The CDR3 DNA follows: TGCGCCAGCAGCCAAGCGGGAACCGTCGAGCAGTACTTC.

The gene calls are TRBV27 and TRBJ1-5; 7 positions match TRBD1. Germline-derived CDR1 and CDR2 are MNHEY and SMNVEV (reference sequence). The CDR3 has 16 amino acids. The J segment lost 7 bases and the V segment lost 7 bases, leaving 16 bases of the junction unmatched. The DNA of the CDR3 is TGTGCCAGCATCCCAACAGGGGCTGCGTTGGCACAGCCCCAGCATTTT. The encoded protein is CASIPTGAALAQPQHF.

The V call is TRBV4-1, the J call TRBJ1-2; TRBD1 matches 10 bases. Germline V gene sequence: CDR1 MGHRA, CDR2 YSYEKL. V lost 5 bases, J lost 4 bases, and 10 bases stayed unmatched. CDR3 length equals 16 residues. The CDR3 DNA sequence: TGCGCCAGCAGCAAACCCGGGACAGGGGATCCCTATGGCTACACCTTC. It codes for CASSKPGTGDPYGYTF.

The chain joins TRBV6-1 to TRBJ1-3; 11 bases agree with TRBD1. V was clipped by 3 bases and J by 2 bases; unmatched bases: 3. This CDR3 comprises 16 residues. The germline CDR1 and CDR2 sequences are MNHNS and SASEGT. The CDR3 loop is CASSERGQGAGNTIYF. CDR3 DNA sequence: TGTGCCAGCAGTGAGCGGGGACAGGGGGCTGGAAACACCATATATTTT.

This clone was observed a handful of times. The rearrangement links TRBV7-9 to TRBJ1-1, with D perhaps TRBD1 (5 bases). V gave up 1 base and J gave up 6 bases, with 12 bases separating them. CDR1 is SEHNR and CDR2 is FQNEAQ in the germline V gene (reference sequence). CDR3 length equals 14 residues. Here the CDR3 DNA reads TGTGCCAGCAGCTTAGGCAGGGAAGTGGCTGAAGCTTTCTTT. It yields the protein CASSLGREVAEAFF.

There are a few counts of this clone. This chain links TRBV5-1 with TRBJ1-6; weak D call: TRBD1 (5 bases). CDR1 is SGHRS, CDR2 YFSETQ, per germline. Trimming took 4 bases from V and 10 from J, leaving 12 bases between them. The CDR3 has 13 residues. The CDR3 region has the DNA TGCGCCAGCAGCGTCCGGGACGAATCACCCCTCCACTTT. Encoded protein: CASSVRDESPLHF.

The gene calls are TRBV18 and TRBJ1-4, with a possible D match to TRBD1 (5 bases). This CDR3 contains 15 residues. The V and J ends lost 2 bases and 8 bases respectively, with 15 bases between them. From germline, CDR1 is KGHSH and CDR2 LQKENI. CDR3 DNA: TGTGCCAGCTCACCATGGGGACCAGGGTTGGAAAAACTGTTTTTT. Translating it yields CASSPWGPGLEKLFF.